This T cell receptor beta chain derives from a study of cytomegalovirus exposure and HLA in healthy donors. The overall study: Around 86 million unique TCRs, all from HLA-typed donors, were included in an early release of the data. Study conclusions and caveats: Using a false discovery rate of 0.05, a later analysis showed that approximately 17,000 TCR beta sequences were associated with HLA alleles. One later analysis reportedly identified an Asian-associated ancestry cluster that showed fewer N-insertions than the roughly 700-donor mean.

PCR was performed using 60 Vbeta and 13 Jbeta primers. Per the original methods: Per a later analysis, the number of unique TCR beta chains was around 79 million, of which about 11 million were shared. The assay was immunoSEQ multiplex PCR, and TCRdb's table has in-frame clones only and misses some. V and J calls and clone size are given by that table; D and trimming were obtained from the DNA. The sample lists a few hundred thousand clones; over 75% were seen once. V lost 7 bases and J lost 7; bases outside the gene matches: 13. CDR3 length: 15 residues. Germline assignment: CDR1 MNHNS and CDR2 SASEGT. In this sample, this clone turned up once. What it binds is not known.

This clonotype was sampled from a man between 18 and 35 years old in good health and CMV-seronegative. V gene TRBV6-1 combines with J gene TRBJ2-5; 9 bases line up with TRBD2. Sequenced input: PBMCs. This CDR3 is CASISQREDRGTQYF. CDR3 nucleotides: TGTGCCAGCATAAGCCAGCGGGAGGACCGAGGGACCCAGTACTTC.